Listed below are T cell receptor beta chains from one sample, sequenced in a study of T-cell memory formation after mild COVID-19. Using its own MiXCR run on the 5' RACE reads, TCRdb lists one record per CDR3 protein. The data contain under 600,000 distinct CDR3 sequences, roughly 20% of them singletons. The specimen was PBMCs or a T cell subset sorted from them (not recorded which). The receptors shown here come from an adult woman who had mild COVID-19 (a few samples of this study predate the infection). Cell type and time point are not known. CDR3s include the opening cysteine and the closing phenylalanine or tryptophan. A D gene is named only where the DNA matches it firmly. Only some rows state a clone size, as once, few, many or a class for expanded clones.

15	TRBV7-2	.	.	TRBJ1-2	CASSLTTVLNYGYTF	TGTGCCAGCAGCTTAACGACAGTCTTAAACTATGGCTACACCTTC
15	TRBV7-6	.	.	TRBJ2-5	CASSLGDIAQETQYF	TGTGCCAGCAGCTTAGGGGACATTGCTCAAGAGACCCAGTACTTC
15	TRBV11-1	.	.	TRBJ2-7	CASSPRDSASYEQYF	TGTGCCAGCAGCCCCCGGGACTCAGCCTCCTACGAGCAGTACTTC
15	TRBV5-4	TRBD1	few	TRBJ1-4	CASSFGQGAREKLFF	TGTGCCAGCAGCTTTGGACAGGGGGCGAGGGAAAAACTGTTTTTT
14	TRBV3-1	.	few	TRBJ1-1	CASSQLGGNTEAFF	TGTGCCAGCAGCCAACTCGGAGGGAACACTGAAGCTTTCTTT
16	TRBV7-9	TRBD1	few	TRBJ2-1	CASSWVTGTGAAEQFF	TGTGCCAGCAGCTGGGTAACCGGGACAGGGGCGGCGGAGCAGTTCTTC
15	TRBV20-1	TRBD2	.	TRBJ2-1	CSASSGRVANNEQFF	TGCAGTGCTTCGAGCGGGAGGGTCGCCAACAATGAGCAGTTCTTC
17	TRBV5-1	.	many	TRBJ2-2	CASSSANTPWYPGELFF	TGCGCCAGCAGCTCCGCTAACACCCCCTGGTACCCCGGGGAGCTGTTTTTT
20	TRBV12-3/TRBV12-4	TRBD2	few	TRBJ2-3	CASTYVAGAPMGIGTDTQYF	TGTGCCAGCACCTATGTCGCGGGAGCGCCGATGGGGATCGGCACAGATACGCAGTATTTT
15	TRBV5-1	TRBD1	.	TRBJ2-5	CASSPQQGARETQYF	TGCGCCAGCAGCCCCCAACAGGGGGCGCGGGAGACCCAGTACTTC
14	TRBV12-3/TRBV12-4	.	few	TRBJ1-2	CASSPGAAYYGYTF	TGTGCCAGCAGTCCCGGGGCAGCGTACTATGGCTACACCTTC
14	TRBV20-1	TRBD1	.	TRBJ1-2	CSARPTGQSYGYTF	TGCAGTGCTAGACCGACAGGGCAAAGCTATGGCTACACCTTC
20	TRBV4-3	TRBD2	few	TRBJ2-1	CASSPHRLAGGPRSYNEQFF	TGCGCCAGCAGCCCCCACCGACTAGCGGGAGGGCCCCGGTCCTACAATGAGCAGTTCTTC
16	TRBV12-3/TRBV12-4	.	.	TRBJ2-5	CASSLGYDMGEETQYF	TGTGCCAGCAGTTTAGGGTATGACATGGGGGAAGAGACCCAGTACTTC
16	TRBV7-2	TRBD2	few	TRBJ2-3	CASSWTSGGSTDTQYF	TGTGCCAGCAGCTGGACTAGCGGGGGGAGCACAGATACGCAGTATTTT
12	TRBV2	.	.	TRBJ1-2	CASSPGRWGYTF	TGTGCCAGCAGTCCGGGGCGGTGGGGCTACACCTTC
15	TRBV6-5	.	few	TRBJ1-2	CASSYGRGAAYGYTF	TGTGCCAGCAGTTACGGGCGGGGGGCGGCTTATGGCTACACCTTC
15	TRBV10-3	TRBD2	many	TRBJ2-7	CAIGGAGGGLYEQYF	TGTGCCATCGGCGGAGCGGGAGGGGGGCTCTACGAGCAGTACTTC
18	TRBV6-5	TRBD2	.	TRBJ2-1	CASSHSGGHEPGANEQFF	TGTGCCAGCAGCCATAGCGGGGGGCACGAACCAGGCGCGAATGAGCAGTTCTTC
13	TRBV29-1	.	.	TRBJ2-2	CSVEVPGIGELFF	TGCAGCGTTGAAGTCCCGGGTATCGGGGAGCTGTTTTTT
14	TRBV14	.	.	TRBJ2-3	CASSQDEGGDTQYF	TGTGCCAGCAGCCAAGATGAGGGTGGAGATACGCAGTATTTT
14	TRBV12-3/TRBV12-4	.	few	TRBJ2-5	CASSLASEGETQYF	TGTGCCAGCAGTTTAGCCTCGGAGGGAGAGACCCAGTACTTC
14	TRBV20-1	.	.	TRBJ2-1	CSAERTVYYNEQFF	TGCAGTGCCGAAAGGACAGTCTATTACAATGAGCAGTTCTTC
14	TRBV15	.	few	TRBJ2-1	CATSPGGLYNEQFF	TGTGCCACCAGCCCCGGGGGGCTATACAATGAGCAGTTCTTC
16	TRBV23-1	.	.	TRBJ2-3	CASSPSLRAATDTQYF	TGCGCCAGCAGTCCATCTCTGAGGGCGGCCACAGATACGCAGTATTTT
15	TRBV9	.	few	TRBJ1-2	CASSGSDGLNYGYTF	TGTGCCAGCAGCGGTTCGGACGGACTCAACTATGGCTACACCTTC
15	TRBV11-3	TRBD1	.	TRBJ2-2	CASSSRTGYTGELFF	TGTGCCAGCAGCTCCCGGACAGGGTACACCGGGGAGCTGTTTTTT
15	TRBV20-1	TRBD1	.	TRBJ2-7	CSARPLDRGPYEQYF	TGCAGTGCTAGGCCCCTCGACAGGGGACCCTACGAGCAGTACTTC
15	TRBV6-6	.	few	TRBJ2-3	CASSSSGGYTDTQYF	TGTGCCAGCAGCTCTTCGGGCGGGTACACAGATACGCAGTATTTT
14	TRBV6-5	TRBD1	.	TRBJ2-1	CASTRTGVYNEQFF	TGTGCCAGCACTAGGACAGGGGTTTACAATGAGCAGTTCTTC
14	TRBV20-1	.	.	TRBJ2-3	CSASLGIRTDTQYF	TGCAGTGCTTCCCTCGGGATCCGCACAGATACGCAGTATTTT
15	TRBV13	TRBD1	few	TRBJ1-2	CASSLGGGALLGYTF	TGTGCCAGCAGCTTAGGAGGGGGCGCCTTGTTAGGCTACACCTTC
12	TRBV27	.	few	TRBJ2-7	CASGMGSYEQYF	TGTGCCAGCGGAATGGGGTCCTACGAGCAGTACTTC
17	TRBV7-8	TRBD1	many	TRBJ1-2	CASSKRTGGLLPYGYTF	TGTGCCAGCAGCAAACGGACAGGGGGCTTACTACCCTATGGCTACACCTTC
14	TRBV29-1	.	few	TRBJ2-3	CSVHPGLNTDTQYF	TGCAGCGTTCACCCGGGACTCAACACAGATACGCAGTATTTT
15	TRBV5-4	.	few	TRBJ2-3	CASSLESYGTDTQYF	TGTGCCAGCAGCTTGGAGTCGTACGGGACAGATACGCAGTATTTT
15	TRBV14	.	few	TRBJ2-7	CASSQDAGRAYEQYF	TGTGCCAGCAGCCAAGACGCGGGTCGGGCCTACGAGCAGTACTTC
12	TRBV7-9	.	.	TRBJ1-1	CASSPLLTEAFF	TGTGCCAGCAGCCCGCTCCTTACTGAAGCTTTCTTT
14	TRBV7-9	TRBD1	.	TRBJ2-6	CASGQGAGANVLTF	TGTGCCAGCGGCCAGGGGGCAGGGGCCAACGTCCTGACTTTC
17	TRBV24-1	TRBD2	many	TRBJ2-7	CATSPGQARGRAYEQYF	TGTGCCACCAGCCCAGGTCAGGCGCGCGGGAGAGCCTACGAGCAGTACTTC
16	TRBV3-1	TRBD2	few	TRBJ2-3	CASSQRTSGLTDTQYF	TGTGCCAGCAGCCAACGGACTAGCGGCCTCACAGATACGCAGTATTTT